This entry concerns a single T cell receptor beta chain. This sample stems from a study of blood T cell repertoires in COVID-19. The overall study: The United States, Italy and Spain were the sources of the acute and convalescent COVID-19 samples.

Original methodology: Counts of nucleated cells, estimated from reference gene primer amplification, were obtained. Libraries were prepared by immunoSEQ multiplex PCR; TCRdb keeps only in-frame clonotypes and omits some of them. V, J and clone size were drawn from that table, and D and trimming were deduced from the DNA. The sample has about 250,000 clones; about four fifths are singletons. The sample consisted of peripheral blood. This sequence originates from a man at least 80 years old with acute or convalescent COVID-19.

The chain's CDR3 is CASSFPPGGLAVAGELFF. DNA of the CDR3: TGCGCCAGCAGCTTTCCTCCGGGGGGACTAGCTGTAGCCGGGGAGCTGTTTTTT. The gene calls are TRBV5-1 and TRBJ2-2, with TRBD2 identical over 9 bases. This CDR3 region has 18 residues. The germline gives CDR1 SGHRS, CDR2 YFSETQ. V dropped 2 bases and J dropped 6; count of bases not matched to a gene: 14.